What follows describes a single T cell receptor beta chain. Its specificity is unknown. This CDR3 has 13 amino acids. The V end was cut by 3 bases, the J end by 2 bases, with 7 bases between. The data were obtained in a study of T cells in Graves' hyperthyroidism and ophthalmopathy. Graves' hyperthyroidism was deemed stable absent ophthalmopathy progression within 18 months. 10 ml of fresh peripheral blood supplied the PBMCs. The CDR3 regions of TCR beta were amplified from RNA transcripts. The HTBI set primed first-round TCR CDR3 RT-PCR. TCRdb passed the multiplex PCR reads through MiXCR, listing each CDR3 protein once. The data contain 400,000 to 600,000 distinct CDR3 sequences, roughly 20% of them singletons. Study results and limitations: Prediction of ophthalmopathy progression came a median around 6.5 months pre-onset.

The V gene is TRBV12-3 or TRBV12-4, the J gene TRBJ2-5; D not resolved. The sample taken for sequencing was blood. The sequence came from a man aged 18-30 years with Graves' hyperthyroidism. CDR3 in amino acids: CASSFPGQETQYF. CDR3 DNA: TGTGCCAGCAGTTTTCCCGGTCAAGAGACCCAGTACTTC.